The 8 T cell receptor beta chains below all came from one sample that was sequenced in a study of blood T cell repertoires in COVID-19 (dated by TCRdb to the early 2020s). Receptor libraries were prepared by the immunoSEQ multiplex PCR assay. TCRdb limited this immuneACCESS table to in-frame rearrangements with V and J called. A share of clones is missing; checked studies link under half to unresolved V genes, and the rest is unexplained. In all, the sample holds around 300,000 clones, and roughly 89% of those were seen once. The biggest ten clones account for roughly 2.1% of the sample. The sample consisted of peripheral blood. These receptors all stem from a middle-aged man with acute or convalescent COVID-19.

The CDR3 loop reads CASSQEAAGVAGGQETQYF. Here the CDR3 DNA reads TGCGCCAGCAGCCAAGAAGCCGCCGGGGTAGCGGGGGGGCAAGAGACCCAGTACTTC. The J gene is TRBJ2-5, the V gene TRBV4-1; 11 bases fit TRBD2. CDR3 size: 19 residues. Trimming at V came to 0 bases and at J to 2 bases, leaving 11 bases not matched to a gene. Looked up from germline, CDR1 is MGHRA and CDR2 is YSYEKL.

The chain links TRBV27 to TRBJ1-1; TRBD1 matches at 7 bases. The V and J ends lost 5 bases and 5 bases, in that order; junction bases with no gene match: 11. The germline V gene has CDR1 MNHEY and CDR2 SMNVEV (reference sequence). CDR3 length: 15 amino acids. The CDR3 DNA reads TGTGCCAGCAGTCCACGACAGGGAAGGACGACTGAAGCTTTCTTT. It translates to CASSPRQGRTTEAFF.

The table lists this clone with a few counts. The chain joins TRBV5-6 to TRBJ1-2; 12 bases match TRBD1. J lost 3 bases, V lost 7 bases, and 10 bases had no gene match. Germline loops: CDR1 SGHDT, CDR2 YYEEEE. The CDR3 runs 16 residues. The CDR3 is CASSKGQGALDYGYTF. The CDR3 nucleotides are TGTGCCAGCTCGAAGGGACAGGGGGCTTTGGACTATGGCTACACCTTC. The full variable domain, with the rest looked up from reference TRBV5-6 and TRBJ1-2, is DAGVTQSPTHLIKTRGQQVTLRCSPKSGHDTVSWYQQALGQGPQFIFQYYEEEERQRGNFPDRFSGHQFPNYSSELNVNALLLGDSALYLCASSKGQGALDYGYTFGSGTRLTVV.

The chain links TRBV18 to TRBJ2-2; 8 bases fit TRBD1. V gave up 6 bases and J gave up 1 base; unmatched junction bases: 7. Germline lookup yields CDR1 KGHSH and CDR2 LQKENI. This CDR3 comprises 16 residues. CDR3 region: CASSSGQAQNTGELFF. DNA for the CDR3: TGTGCCAGCTCTTCGGGACAGGCCCAGAACACCGGGGAGCTGTTTTTT.

For this clone: Relative to the germline gene, one junction end is altered; a read error may explain this. This chain uses TRBV5-1 with TRBJ2-7, with 8 bases lining up with TRBD2. This CDR3 is 14 amino acids long. CDR1 is SGHRS and CDR2 is YFSETQ in the germline V gene. CDR3 DNA sequence: TGCGCCAGCAGCCCGGGGACTAGGGAGTTATGGTGGCGCTTC. This translates into CASSPGTRELWWRF.

In its sample, this clone was seen once. V is TRBV3-1 (or the pseudogene TRBV3-2) and J is TRBJ2-1; 10 bases align to TRBD1. V shed 4 bases and J 2 bases; nucleotides not matched to a gene: 5. The CDR3 is 16 amino acids. In germline, CDR1 is LGHDT, CDR2 YNNKEL (reference sequence). The CDR3 protein is CASSRRGQGPYNEQFF. CDR3 DNA: TGTGCCAGCAGCCGCCGGGGACAGGGGCCCTACAATGAGCAGTTCTTC.

This chain connects TRBV11-2 to TRBJ2-5; D unclear. The ends were cut back, 0 bases at V and 6 bases at J, with 8 bases in the middle. The CDR3 is 13 amino acids. From germline, CDR1 is SGHAT and CDR2 FQNNGV. CDR3 sequence (DNA): TGTGCCAGCAGCTTAGAGCGGAGCCAGACCCAGTACTTC. It is translated as CASSLERSQTQYF.

At least ten counts were recorded for this clone. This rearrangement joins TRBV5-1 to TRBJ1-6; TRBD1 matches at 9 bases. The V gene end was trimmed by 0 bases and the J gene end by 3 bases; junction bases not matched to a gene: 1. CDR3 length: 16 amino acids. Germline V gives CDR1 SGHRS, CDR2 YFSETQ. The CDR3 region has the DNA TGCGCCAGCAGCTTGGGGACAGGGGACTATAATTCACCCCTCCACTTT. Its translation is CASSLGTGDYNSPLHF.